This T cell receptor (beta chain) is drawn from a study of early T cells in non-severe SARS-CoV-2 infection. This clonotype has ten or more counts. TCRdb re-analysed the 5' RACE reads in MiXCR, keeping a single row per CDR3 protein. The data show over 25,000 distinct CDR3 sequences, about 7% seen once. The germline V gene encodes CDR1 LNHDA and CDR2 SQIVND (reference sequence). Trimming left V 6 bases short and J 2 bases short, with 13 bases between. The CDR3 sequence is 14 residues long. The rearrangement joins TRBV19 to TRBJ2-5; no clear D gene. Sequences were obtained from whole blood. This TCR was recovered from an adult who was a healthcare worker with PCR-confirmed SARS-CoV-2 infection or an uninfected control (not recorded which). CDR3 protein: CASSSLRVQETQYF. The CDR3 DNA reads TGTGCCAGTAGCTCCCTCCGTGTTCAAGAGACCCAGTACTTC.